This T cell receptor beta chain was sequenced in a study of CD8+ T cells in alopecia areata. Findings and caveats of the study: Elevated clonality characterized lesional scalp relative to normal scalp, particularly in alopecia totalis/universalis.

The sample holds a few counts of this clone. What it binds is unknown. Trimming cost V 3 bases and J 4 bases, with 10 bases left between them. This CDR3 region has 14 residues. In germline, CDR1 is SGHTA, CDR2 FQGNSA. RNA was extracted and reverse transcribed into cDNA as the sequencing template. Assay: immunoSEQ multiplex PCR; the TCRdb copy retains only in-frame clones and omits some. Seen here are approximately 180,000 clones, roughly 63% observed once, and the top ten hold 1.5% to 2%. The receptor was derived from a human donor with alopecia areata. This rearrangement joins TRBV7-2 to TRBJ1-5, with a tentative D call TRBD1 (5 bases). The sequences come from CD4+ T cells sorted from blood, collected at week 0. The CDR3 bases are TGTGCCAGCAGCTTCCAGGAGGGGAATCAGCCCCAGCATTTT. Amino acids: CASSFQEGNQPQHF.